This T cell receptor beta chain was sequenced during a study of cytomegalovirus exposure and HLA in healthy donors. The germline V gene encodes CDR1 SNHLY and CDR2 FYNNEI. The CDR3 totals 14 residues. Germline trimming cut 6 bases from V and 0 bases from J; bases unmatched to any gene: 2. Study results and limitations: Per a later analysis, 15,000 to 20,000 TCR beta sequences showed association with HLA alleles at 0.05 false discovery rate.

With regard to this clone: The antigen is not known.

PCR employed 60 Vbeta and 13 Jbeta primers. The assay was immunoSEQ multiplex PCR, and TCRdb's table has in-frame clones only and misses some. The profile shows some 190,000 clones, about three quarters of them singletons. V gene TRBV2 combines with J gene TRBJ2-1, with 7 bases that match TRBD2. The sample was PBMCs. The receptor was isolated from a man aged 18 to 29 in good health and CMV-seronegative. CDR3 sequence: CASRGTISYNEQFF. The DNA of the CDR3 is TGTGCCAGCAGGGGGACTATCTCCTACAATGAGCAGTTCTTC.